Here is one T cell receptor beta chain with its context. Germline V gene data show CDR1 as SGHTA and CDR2 as FQGNSA. The V and J ends lost 7 bases and 3 bases, in that order; junction bases with no gene match: 5. The CDR3 runs to 14 residues. The sample belongs to a study of shared clonotypes between healthy human individuals. Only in-frame clones appear in the TCRdb table, and some are missing; sequencing was by immunoSEQ multiplex PCR. In the table there are around 980,000 clones, about 84% of which are singletons. The material sequenced was memory CD4+ T cells from PBMCs. This sample's subset: CD45RA-negative fraction. The rearrangement joins TRBV7-2 to TRBJ2-7; TRBD2 aligns across 11 bases. This TCR derives from a man younger than 35 in good health. Some clones in this sample may be carry-over from other donors' samples. The CDR3 protein is CASTVLAGVYEQYF. The CDR3 bases are TGTGCCAGCACCGTACTAGCGGGGGTCTACGAGCAGTACTTC.